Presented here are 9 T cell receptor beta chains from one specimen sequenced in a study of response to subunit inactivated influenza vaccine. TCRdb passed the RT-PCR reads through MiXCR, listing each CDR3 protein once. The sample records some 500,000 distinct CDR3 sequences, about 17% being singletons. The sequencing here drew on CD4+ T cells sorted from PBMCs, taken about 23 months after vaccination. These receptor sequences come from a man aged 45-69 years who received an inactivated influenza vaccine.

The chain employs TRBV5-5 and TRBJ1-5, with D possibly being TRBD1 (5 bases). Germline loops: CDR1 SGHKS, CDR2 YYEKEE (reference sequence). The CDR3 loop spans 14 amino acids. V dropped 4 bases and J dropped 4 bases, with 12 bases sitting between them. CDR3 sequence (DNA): TGTGCCAGCAGCGAATTAAGGGGTAATCAGCCCCAGCATTTT. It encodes CASSELRGNQPQHF.

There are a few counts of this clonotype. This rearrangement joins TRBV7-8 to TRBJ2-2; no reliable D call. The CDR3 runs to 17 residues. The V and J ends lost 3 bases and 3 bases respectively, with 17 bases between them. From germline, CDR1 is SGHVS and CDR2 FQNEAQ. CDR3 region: CASSFSILGGDTGELFF. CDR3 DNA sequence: TGTGCCAGCAGCTTTAGTATTTTAGGTGGGGACACCGGGGAGCTGTTTTTT.

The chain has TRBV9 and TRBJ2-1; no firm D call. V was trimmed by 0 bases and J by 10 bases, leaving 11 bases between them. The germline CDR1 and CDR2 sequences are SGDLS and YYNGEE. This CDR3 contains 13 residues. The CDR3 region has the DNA TGTGCCAGCAGCGTAGATTGGAGCGCCGAGCAGTTCTTC. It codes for CASSVDWSAEQFF.

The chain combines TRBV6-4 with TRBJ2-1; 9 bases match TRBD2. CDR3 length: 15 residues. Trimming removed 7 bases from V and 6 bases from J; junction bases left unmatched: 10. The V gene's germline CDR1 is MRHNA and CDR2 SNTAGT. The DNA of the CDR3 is TGTGCCAGCACCACAGAGCGGGAGGTATTCAATGAGCAGTTCTTC. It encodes CASTTEREVFNEQFF.

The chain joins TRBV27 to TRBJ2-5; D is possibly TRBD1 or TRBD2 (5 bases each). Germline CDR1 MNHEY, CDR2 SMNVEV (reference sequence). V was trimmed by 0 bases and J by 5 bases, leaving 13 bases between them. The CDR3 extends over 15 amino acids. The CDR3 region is CASSLSGTRVETQYF. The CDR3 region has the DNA TGTGCCAGCAGTTTATCGGGGACGCGGGTGGAGACCCAGTACTTC.

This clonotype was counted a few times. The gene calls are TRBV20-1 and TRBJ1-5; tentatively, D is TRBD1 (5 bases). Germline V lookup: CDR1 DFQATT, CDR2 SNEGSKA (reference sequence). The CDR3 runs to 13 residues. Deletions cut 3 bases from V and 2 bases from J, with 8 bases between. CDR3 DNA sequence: TGCAGTGCTAGCCAGGGAGGCAATCAGCCCCAGCATTTT. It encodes CSASQGGNQPQHF.

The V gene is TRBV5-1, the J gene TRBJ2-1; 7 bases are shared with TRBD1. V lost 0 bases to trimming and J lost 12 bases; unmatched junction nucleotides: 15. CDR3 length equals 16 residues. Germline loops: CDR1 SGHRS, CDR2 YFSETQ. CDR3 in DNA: TGCGCCAGCAGCTTGGCGCGACAGGGATCCGCCTTGGGGCAGTTCTTC. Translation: CASSLARQGSALGQFF.

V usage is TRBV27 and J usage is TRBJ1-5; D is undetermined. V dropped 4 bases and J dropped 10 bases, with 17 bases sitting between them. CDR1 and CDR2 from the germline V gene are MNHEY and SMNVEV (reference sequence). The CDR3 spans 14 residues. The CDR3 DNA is TGTGCCAGCAGTTCGTCCAGAACCGCACTCCCCCAGCATTTT. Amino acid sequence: CASSSSRTALPQHF.

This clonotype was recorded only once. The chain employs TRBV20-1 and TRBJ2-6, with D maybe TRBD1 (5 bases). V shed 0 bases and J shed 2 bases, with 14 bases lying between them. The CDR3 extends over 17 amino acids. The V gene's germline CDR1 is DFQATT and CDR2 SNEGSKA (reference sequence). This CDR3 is CSAREVVSGPGANVLTF. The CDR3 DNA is TGCAGTGCTAGAGAGGTGGTTTCAGGGCCTGGGGCCAACGTCCTGACTTTC.